A single sample is the source of the 5 T cell receptor beta chains below, sequenced in a study of tumor-infiltrating lymphocytes in primary liver carcinoma. The study co-extracted DNA and RNA from around 18-30 mg of unsorted bulk tissue. Synthesis of TCR beta cDNA was carried out from about 0.55 ug total RNA with a constant-region primer. What produced the TCR beta libraries was three nested multiplex PCR rounds using slightly modified ARM-PCR. Primers for the first two PCR rounds were TRBV1-TRBV30 forward primers and a C-beta reverse primer (10 cycles per round). TCRdb re-called the multiplex PCR reads through MiXCR, storing one row per CDR3 protein. The top ten hold 40% to 45% of the sample, which has approximately 64,000 distinct CDR3 sequences, over 60% seen once. Sequencing was performed on liver tumor tissue from sampling region 4. This sample's subset: tumor region T4, right-lateral pole. The receptors were gathered from a man aged 40-50 years with primary liver carcinoma and hepatitis B virus infection.

On this clonotype: One end of the junction varies from germline; a read error may be responsible. The V gene is TRBV7-8, the J gene TRBJ2-1; the D gene could be TRBD1 or TRBD2 (5 bases each). The germline gives CDR1 SGHVS, CDR2 FQNEAQ. This CDR3 region has 17 residues. The CDR3 loop reads CASSPRTRTARGDEQSF. Written as DNA, the CDR3 is TGTGCCAGCAGCCCAAGGACCCGGACTGCGCGAGGGGATGAGCAGTCCTTC.

V usage is TRBV6-1 and J usage is TRBJ1-5, with 7 bases lining up with TRBD1. Germline V lookup: CDR1 MNHNS, CDR2 SASEGT. After removal of 8 bases from V and 3 bases from J, the junction contained 10 bases not matched to a gene. The CDR3 loop spans 15 amino acids. The CDR3 DNA reads TGTGCCAGCCGTGTCACAGGGGCCTACAATCAGCCCCAGCATTTT. Its protein product is CASRVTGAYNQPQHF.

On this clonotype itself: This may be a read error, as it is one base from a much larger clone. The rearrangement joins TRBV11-3 to TRBJ2-1, with D tentatively TRBD2 (6 bases). Germline V gene sequence: CDR1 SGHNT, CDR2 YENEEA. CDR3 size: 13 residues. The chain's CDR3 is CASSLDSGNERFF. CDR3 DNA sequence: TGTGCCAGCAGCTTAGATAGCGGTAATGAGCGGTTCTTC.

This clonotype has a count of ten or more. The chain combines TRBV5-4 with TRBJ2-7; the match to TRBD2 covers 11 bases. The junction had 9 bases not matched to a gene; V was cut back by 0 bases and J by 7 bases. CDR3 size: 16 residues. Germline V gene data show CDR1 as SGHNT and CDR2 as YYREEE (reference sequence). The CDR3 reads CASSLVAGLADVEQYF. In nucleotides, the CDR3 is TGTGCCAGCAGCTTGGTAGCGGGACTAGCGGACGTTGAGCAGTACTTC. Together with reference TRBV5-4 and TRBJ2-7, the CDR3 gives the full variable domain: ETGVTQSPTHLIKTRGQQVTLRCSSQSGHNTVSWYQQALGQGPQFIFQYYREEENGRGNFPPRFSGLQFPNYSSELNVNALELDDSALYLCASSLVAGLADVEQYFGPGTRLTVT.

On this clonotype itself: The final CDR3 position lacks the conserved phenylalanine or tryptophan, pointing to a likely read error. J is TRBJ1-5 and V is TRBV28; D is uncertain. The CDR3 is 14 residues long. Deletions cut 7 bases from V and 3 bases from J, with 13 bases between. Germline CDR1 is MDHEN and CDR2 is SYDVKM. CDR3 sequence (DNA): TGTGCCAGCAAGGCCGGGGATATCAATCAGCCCCAGCATTCT. It is translated as CASKAGDINQPQHS.